This TCR beta chain was sequenced for a study of OX40 agonist ivuxolimab in advanced cancers. On the study more broadly: Therapy given before enrollment (anti-PD-1, anti-PD-L1 or anti-CTLA-4) was allowed, and roughly 41% had some. Partial responses were seen in three patients, one with hepatocellular carcinoma and two with cutaneous melanoma.

Clones were read by immunoSEQ multiplex PCR, and TCRdb kept only the in-frame ones, dropping some. The sample holds roughly 100,000 clones, around four fifths seen once. The germline V gene has CDR1 MDHEN and CDR2 SYDVKM. The CDR3 spans 14 residues. The ends lost 7 bases at V and 3 bases at J; junction bases unmatched: 7. A history of autoimmune disease or systemic immunosuppression excluded patients. The genes are TRBV28 and TRBJ2-7, with TRBD1 matching over 9 bases. The TCR sequence derives from an adult with an advanced solid tumor such as melanoma, head and neck, liver or kidney cancer. The sample here was CD4+ or CD8+ T cells sorted from blood, taken in a trial of the OX40 agonist ivuxolimab. CDR3 sequence: CASTRGQGLYEQYF. CDR3 in DNA: TGTGCCAGCACGAGGGGACAGGGCCTCTACGAGCAGTACTTC.